Below are 21 T cell receptor beta chains sequenced from a single sample in a study of blood T cell repertoires in COVID-19. Some clones are missing from TCRdb's copy, which holds only in-frame ones; the method was immunoSEQ multiplex PCR. The sample contains a few hundred thousand clones, about 91% of which appear only once. Sequencing used peripheral blood. These TCRs come from a person aged 18 to 35 with COVID-19, enrolled during active disease.

The sample holds a few counts of this clone. The chain employs TRBV6-4 and TRBJ2-1; TRBD2 matches at 10 bases. Germline values: CDR1 MRHNA, CDR2 SNTAGT. This CDR3 is built from 15 residues. The ends lost 0 bases at V and 4 bases at J; junction bases unmatched: 0. The CDR3 protein is CASSDSSGRYNEQFF. Written as DNA, the CDR3 is TGTGCCAGCAGTGACTCTAGCGGGAGGTACAATGAGCAGTTCTTC.

This clone was seen only a few times. This chain connects TRBV6-6 to TRBJ1-4; TRBD1 matches at 7 bases. Germline V lookup: CDR1 MNHNY, CDR2 SVGAGI (reference sequence). This CDR3 is 15 amino acids long. J was trimmed by 3 bases and V by 0 bases; bases with no gene match: 1. CDR3 residues: CASSYSGQPNEKLFF. The CDR3 nucleotides are TGTGCCAGCAGTTACTCGGGACAGCCTAATGAAAAACTGTTTTTT.

The V gene is TRBV6-2 or TRBV6-3, the J gene TRBJ2-7; TRBD2 might be the D (6 bases). V lost 2 bases to trimming and J lost 2 bases, with 13 bases between them. The V gene's germline CDR1 is MNHEY and CDR2 SVGEGT. This CDR3 contains 15 residues. CDR3 DNA: TGTGCCAGCAGTTACACTACTAGCCTAACCTACGAGCAGTACTTC. Translating gives CASSYTTSLTYEQYF.

The chain is built from TRBV7-2 and TRBJ1-5; maybe TRBD1 (5 bases). Deletions cut 1 base from V and 0 bases from J, with 7 bases between. Germline CDR1 SGHTA, CDR2 FQGNSA. The CDR3 extends over 15 amino acids. This chain's CDR3 is CASSLVQGSNQPQHF. For the CDR3, the DNA is TGTGCCAGCAGCTTAGTGCAGGGTAGCAATCAGCCCCAGCATTTT.

A word on this clone: Other nucleotide sequences in the sample specify the same CDR3. The V gene is TRBV27, the J gene TRBJ1-2; D is possibly TRBD1 (5 bases). In germline, CDR1 is MNHEY, CDR2 SMNVEV (reference sequence). Trimming removed 2 bases from V and 5 bases from J, with 9 bases in between. This CDR3 has 13 residues. In DNA form, the CDR3 reads TGTGCCAGCAGTTTAGGGACTGGATATGGCTACACCTTC. Amino acid sequence: CASSLGTGYGYTF.

The gene calls are TRBV18 and TRBJ1-4; 8 bases line up with TRBD1. The CDR3 totals 18 residues. Losses at the gene ends were 0 bases for V and 1 base for J; bases not matched to a gene: 7. The germline V gene encodes CDR1 KGHSH and CDR2 LQKENI. CDR3 amino acids: CASSPPNRGKGTNEKLFF. CDR3 DNA sequence: TGTGCCAGCTCACCACCGAACAGGGGGAAAGGAACTAATGAAAAACTGTTTTTT. The variable domain in full, completed from reference TRBV18 and TRBJ1-4, reads NAGVMQNPRHLVRRRGQEARLRCSPMKGHSHVYWYRQLPEEGLKFMVYLQKENIIDESGMPKERFSAEFPKEGPSILRIQQVVRGDSAAYFCASSPPNRGKGTNEKLFFGSGTQLSVL.

The rearrangement uses TRBV10-3 and TRBJ1-3; D may be TRBD1 (6 bases). V dropped 10 bases and J dropped 4 bases, with 11 bases sitting between them. CDR3 length: 12 amino acids. The germline V gene encodes CDR1 ENHRY and CDR2 SYGVKD. The chain's CDR3 is CATQGTGNTIYF. The DNA for the CDR3 is TGTGCCACCCAGGGGACGGGAAACACCATATATTTT.

The genes are TRBV25-1 and TRBJ1-5; the match to TRBD1 covers 7 bases. Germline V lookup: CDR1 MGHDK, CDR2 SYGVNS. V trimming: 4 bases; J trimming: 2 bases; junction bases outside the gene matches: 2. This CDR3 comprises 14 residues. In nucleotides, the CDR3 is TGTGCCAGCAGTGGTACAGGGGGCAATCAGCCCCAGCATTTT. This codes for CASSGTGGNQPQHF.

This chain connects TRBV11-2 to TRBJ2-2, with 9 bases aligning to TRBD2. CDR1 is SGHAT and CDR2 is FQNNGV in the germline V gene. V lost 0 bases and J lost 4; bases outside the gene matches: 3. This CDR3 has 16 residues. The CDR3: CASSLDSGSVTGELFF. The CDR3 DNA reads as TGTGCCAGCAGCTTAGATAGCGGGAGTGTCACCGGGGAGCTGTTTTTT.

The chain joins TRBV5-1 to TRBJ1-1; no clear D gene. The CDR3 loop spans 14 amino acids. Per germline, CDR1 SGHRS and CDR2 YFSETQ. Trimming pared 2 bases from V and 4 bases from J, leaving 12 bases between. CDR3 nucleotide sequence: TGCGCCAGCAGCTTCAGCGGGTTGAGCACTGAAGCTTTCTTT. Amino acid sequence: CASSFSGLSTEAFF.

The chain employs TRBV28 and TRBJ2-1; 9 bases map to TRBD1. Looked up from germline, CDR1 is MDHEN and CDR2 is SYDVKM. Trimming cost V 4 bases and J 3 bases; bases outside gene matches: 1. The CDR3 sequence is 14 residues long. CDR3 protein: CASSSGQGYNEQFF. DNA for the CDR3: TGTGCCAGCAGTTCGGGACAGGGCTACAATGAGCAGTTCTTC. Complete variable domain (other parts from reference TRBV28 and TRBJ2-1): DVKVTQSSRYLVKRTGEKVFLECVQDMDHENMFWYRQDPGLGLRLIYFSYDVKMKEKGDIPEGYSVSREKKERFSLILESASTNQTSMYLCASSSGQGYNEQFFGPGTRLTVL.

The genes are TRBV19 and TRBJ2-2; 10 bases agree with TRBD2. The CDR3 contains 18 residues. The germline V gene has CDR1 LNHDA and CDR2 SQIVND (reference sequence). V was clipped by 5 bases and J by 6 bases; unmatched bases: 15. The CDR3 sequence: CASSPPGRTSGVAGELFF. Written as DNA, the CDR3 is TGTGCCAGTAGTCCCCCGGGGCGTACTAGCGGGGTGGCCGGGGAGCTGTTTTTT. The variable domain in full, completed from reference TRBV19 and TRBJ2-2, reads DGGITQSPKYLFRKEGQNVTLSCEQNLNHDAMYWYRQDPGQGLRLIYYSQIVNDFQKGDIAEGYSVSREKKESFPLTVTSAQKNPTAFYLCASSPPGRTSGVAGELFFGEGSRLTVL.

This chain links TRBV2 with TRBJ1-2; 7 nucleotides agree with TRBD1. There are 14 residues in the CDR3. Per germline, CDR1 SNHLY and CDR2 FYNNEI. With V trimmed by 4 bases and J by 5 bases, 7 bases remained unmatched. CDR3 sequence reads: CASSGQGGSYGYTF. In DNA form, the CDR3 reads TGTGCCAGCAGTGGTCAGGGGGGCTCTTATGGCTACACCTTC.

This chain links TRBV28 with TRBJ2-1; 7 positions agree with TRBD2. In germline, CDR1 is MDHEN, CDR2 SYDVKM. The CDR3 runs to 14 residues. Trimming removed 4 bases from V and 6 bases from J; junction bases left unmatched: 6. CDR3 protein: CASSWGGKVNEQFF. CDR3 in DNA: TGTGCCAGCAGTTGGGGGGGGAAGGTCAATGAGCAGTTCTTC.

The chain employs TRBV5-1 and TRBJ1-2; D possibly corresponds to TRBD1 (5 bases). The V gene's germline CDR1 is SGHRS and CDR2 YFSETQ. Trimming pared 4 bases from V and 4 bases from J, leaving 8 bases between. The CDR3 is made up of 12 amino acids. The CDR3 nucleotides read TGCGCCAGCAGCACGGACATCTATGGCTACACCTTC. The encoded protein is CASSTDIYGYTF.

This clone was counted a single time. The same CDR3 arises from other DNA sequences in this sample as well. The chain joins TRBV29-1 to TRBJ2-1; D possibly corresponds to TRBD2 (5 bases). Germline-derived CDR1 and CDR2 are SQVTM and ANQGSEA. This CDR3 is built from 11 residues. V lost 4 bases and J 4 bases, leaving 5 bases between the germline ends. The CDR3 coding sequence is TGCAGCGTTGGGAGGTACAATGAGCAGTTCTTC. Residues: CSVGRYNEQFF.

CDR3 in amino acids: CASSSTGGIGDTQYF. Written as DNA, the CDR3 is TGCGCCAGCAGCTCGACAGGGGGCATTGGAGATACGCAGTATTTT. The rearrangement uses TRBV5-1 and TRBJ2-3, with TRBD1 identical over 10 bases. The CDR3 is 15 amino acids. J was trimmed by 5 bases and V by 3 bases; bases with no gene match: 6. Germline CDR1 SGHRS, CDR2 YFSETQ.

This clone was counted a single time. The chain recombines TRBV5-1 with TRBJ2-7; D might be TRBD2 (7 bases). The V end was cut by 3 bases, the J end by 5 bases, with 12 bases between. CDR3 size: 13 residues. Germline V lookup: CDR1 SGHRS, CDR2 YFSETQ. The CDR3 sequence: CASSWGGPDEQYF. In DNA form, the CDR3 reads TGCGCCAGCAGCTGGGGGGGCCCGGACGAGCAGTACTTC.

The J gene is TRBJ1-2, the V gene TRBV29-1; tentative D call: TRBD1 (6 bases). CDR3 size: 11 residues. Germline assignment: CDR1 SQVTM and CDR2 ANQGSEA. The V end was cut by 5 bases, the J end by 4 bases, with 8 bases between. CDR3 loop: CSVSDSYGYTF. The CDR3 DNA sequence: TGCAGCGTTTCGGACAGCTATGGCTACACCTTC.

J is TRBJ2-1 and V is TRBV24-1; TRBD1 matches 8 bases. Germline CDR1 is KGHDR and CDR2 is SFDVKD. Losses at the gene ends were 5 bases for V and 3 bases for J; bases not matched to a gene: 2. The CDR3 runs 14 residues. CDR3 nucleotides: TGTGCCACCAGTGGGACAGGGCGCTACAATGAGCAGTTCTTC. This sequence encodes CATSGTGRYNEQFF.

This sequence joins TRBV5-4 and TRBJ2-3; 11 bases match TRBD2. Losses at the gene ends were 4 bases for V and 2 bases for J; bases not matched to a gene: 3. This CDR3 region has 15 residues. Germline V CDR1 and CDR2: SGHNT, YYREEE (reference sequence). CDR3 nucleotide sequence: TGTGCCAGCAGCACGGGACTAGCGGTCACAGATACGCAGTATTTT. As protein: CASSTGLAVTDTQYF.